These 11 T cell receptor beta chains were sequenced from one sample in a study of cytomegalovirus exposure and HLA in healthy donors. It was with 60 Vbeta and 13 Jbeta primers that the PCR ran. TCRdb keeps only in-frame clones here, not all; method: immunoSEQ multiplex PCR. The table shows 200,000 to 250,000 clones, with about 88% occurring only once. The sample was PBMCs. The receptors shown here come from a girl aged 2 to 9 in good health and CMV-seronegative.

This chain joins TRBV6-5 and TRBJ2-3; 8 positions agree with TRBD2. This CDR3 is 16 amino acids long. With V trimmed by 4 bases and J by 0 bases, 6 bases remained unmatched. Per germline, CDR1 MNHEY and CDR2 SVGAGI. CDR3 sequence reads: CASSFSSGLSTDTQYF. The CDR3 DNA sequence: TGTGCCAGCAGTTTCTCTAGCGGGCTGAGCACAGATACGCAGTATTTT.

V gene TRBV27 combines with J gene TRBJ1-1; D not resolved. The CDR3 sequence is 14 residues long. V was cut by 3 bases and J by 0 bases, with 8 bases left in between. The V gene's germline CDR1 is MNHEY and CDR2 SMNVEV (reference sequence). CDR3 loop: CASSFNVVNTEAFF. The CDR3 DNA reads as TGTGCCAGCAGTTTTAATGTCGTGAACACTGAAGCTTTCTTT.

CDR3 DNA sequence: TGTGCCAGCAGTTACTCGGTGAGGTATGGCTACACCTTC. Amino acids: CASSYSVRYGYTF. The chain employs TRBV6-5 and TRBJ1-2; D uncertain. The CDR3 consists of 13 residues. The ends were cut back, 0 bases at V and 5 bases at J, with 7 bases in the middle. Germline CDR1 reads MNHEY; CDR2 reads SVGAGI.

The chain recombines TRBV5-4 with TRBJ1-2, with TRBD1 matching 9 bases. The V and J ends lost 2 bases and 6 bases, in that order; junction bases with no gene match: 8. This CDR3 comprises 15 residues. CDR1 is SGHNT and CDR2 is YYREEE in the germline V gene (reference sequence). Here the CDR3 reads CASSFAGTGTNGYTF. The CDR3 bases are TGTGCCAGCAGCTTCGCCGGGACAGGGACGAATGGCTACACCTTC.

The CDR3 spells CASSGTVQETQYF. CDR3 nucleotide sequence: TGTGCCAGCAGTGGGACAGTCCAAGAGACCCAGTACTTC. The chain employs TRBV28 and TRBJ2-5; TRBD1 matches at 7 bases. Looked up from germline, CDR1 is MDHEN and CDR2 is SYDVKM. CDR3 length: 13 residues. V lost 5 bases, J lost 1 base, and 1 base stayed unmatched. Using reference TRBV28 and TRBJ2-5 for the parts outside the CDR3, the full variable domain is DVKVTQSSRYLVKRTGEKVFLECVQDMDHENMFWYRQDPGLGLRLIYFSYDVKMKEKGDIPEGYSVSREKKERFSLILESASTNQTSMYLCASSGTVQETQYFGPGTRLLVL.

The chain uses TRBV4-2 and TRBJ2-3; TRBD1 might be the D (7 bases). Germline CDR1 and CDR2: LGHNA and YNFKEQ. The CDR3 consists of 17 residues. Trimming cost V 0 bases and J 1 base, with 14 bases left between them. The CDR3 DNA reads TGTGCCAGCAGCCAAGAAGTGGTCAGGGGGGGCACAGATACGCAGTATTTT. Its protein product is CASSQEVVRGGTDTQYF.

The chain joins TRBV18 to TRBJ1-1, with TRBD1 matching 8 bases. Germline loops: CDR1 KGHSH, CDR2 LQKENI. This CDR3 spans 16 amino acids. V trimming: 2 bases; J trimming: 5 bases; junction bases outside the gene matches: 10. Here the CDR3 reads CASSPSTDRGVTEAFF. The CDR3 DNA follows: TGTGCCAGCTCACCATCCACCGACAGGGGCGTGACTGAAGCTTTCTTT.

The chain couples TRBV10-3 to TRBJ1-1; a weak D match, TRBD1 (5 bases). The V end was cut by 6 bases, the J end by 3 bases, with 11 bases between. This CDR3 contains 13 residues. Germline V gene lookup returns CDR1 ENHRY and CDR2 SYGVKD. The CDR3 DNA follows: TGTGCCATCAGGGGAACGGGGGACACTGAAGCTTTCTTT. It is translated as CAIRGTGDTEAFF.

The rearrangement joins TRBV18 to TRBJ1-2; 8 positions agree with TRBD1. CDR1 is KGHSH and CDR2 is LQKENI in the germline V gene. The CDR3 is made up of 15 amino acids. V shed 5 bases and J 7 bases; nucleotides not matched to a gene: 12. CDR3 sequence (DNA): TGTGCCAGCTCATCGACGCCTTTAACAGGGGGTGGCTACACCTTC. This sequence encodes CASSSTPLTGGGYTF.

This clone has just a few counts. In nucleotides, the CDR3 is TGTGCCAGCAGCTCACCGTTAGCGGGGCCCCTTTTGGAGACCCAGTACTTC. It translates to CASSSPLAGPLLETQYF. This rearrangement joins TRBV5-4 to TRBJ2-5; 8 nucleotides align to TRBD2. This CDR3 is 17 amino acids long. Trimming removed 3 bases from V and 5 bases from J; junction bases left unmatched: 15. Germline loops: CDR1 SGHNT, CDR2 YYREEE (reference sequence). Variable domain in full (rest from reference TRBV5-4 and TRBJ2-5): ETGVTQSPTHLIKTRGQQVTLRCSSQSGHNTVSWYQQALGQGPQFIFQYYREEENGRGNFPPRFSGLQFPNYSSELNVNALELDDSALYLCASSSPLAGPLLETQYFGPGTRLLVL.

This clone turned up a few times. This chain links TRBV7-9 with TRBJ2-7, with D possibly being TRBD1 (6 bases). CDR1 SEHNR and CDR2 FQNEAQ come from the germline V gene (reference sequence). Deletions cut 4 bases from V and 5 bases from J, with 18 bases between. The CDR3 runs 15 residues. CDR3 sequence: CASSSRAGATDEQYF. CDR3 coding DNA: TGTGCCAGCAGCTCCAGGGCAGGGGCGACAGACGAGCAGTACTTC.